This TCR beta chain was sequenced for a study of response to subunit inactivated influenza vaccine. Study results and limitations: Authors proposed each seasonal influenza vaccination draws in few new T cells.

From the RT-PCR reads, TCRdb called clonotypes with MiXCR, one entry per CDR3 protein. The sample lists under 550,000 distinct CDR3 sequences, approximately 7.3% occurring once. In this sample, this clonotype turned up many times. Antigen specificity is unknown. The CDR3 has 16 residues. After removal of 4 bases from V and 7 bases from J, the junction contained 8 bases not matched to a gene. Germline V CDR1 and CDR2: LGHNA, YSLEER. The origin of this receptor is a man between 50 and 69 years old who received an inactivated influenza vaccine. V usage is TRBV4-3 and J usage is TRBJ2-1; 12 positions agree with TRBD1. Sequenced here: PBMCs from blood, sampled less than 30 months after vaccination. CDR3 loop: CASSPAGTGGLNEQFF. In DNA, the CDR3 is TGCGCCAGCAGCCCGGCCGGGACAGGGGGCTTGAATGAGCAGTTCTTC.